Given below is one T cell receptor (beta chain) in context. CD8 cells classed as naive were CD45RO-negative and positively selected for CCR7, excluding terminally differentiated effector memory CD45RA+ cells. This specimen comes from a study of shared clonotypes between healthy human individuals. Using immunoSEQ multiplex PCR, the repertoire was profiled, and TCRdb retains in-frame clones only, with some absent. The sample shows over 2,000,000 clones, just over 90% of them seen only once. V gave up 0 bases and J gave up 3 bases, with 14 bases separating them. Germline lookup yields CDR1 LGHNT and CDR2 FRNRAP. There are 17 residues in the CDR3.

The source of this sequence is a man between 18 and 35 years old in good health. Some clones in this sample may be carry-over from other donors' samples. The chain recombines TRBV12-5 with TRBJ2-2; D possibly corresponds to TRBD2 (5 bases). Sequencing input: naive CD8+ T cells from PBMCs. The DNA of the CDR3 is TGTGCTAGTGGTTTGGTACTAGGGCCAACCGACACCGGGGAGCTGTTTTTT. It yields the protein CASGLVLGPTDTGELFF.